The subject of this entry is one TCR beta chain. This clone was seen more than once but under ten times. There is no known antigen for this receptor. The record has no base qualities; no much larger clone is one base away. According to the study, the label for this sample's time point signals: baseline before first vaccination. Samples from vaccinated people were obtained from the UK trials COV001 and COV002, which included a single-blind randomized controlled phase 2/3 trial of AZD1222 (ChAdOx1 nCoV-19) in healthy adults. For TCRbeta chain sequencing, PBMC samples were collected from trial participants at day 0 and at day 28 after the second dose. The germline V gene specifies MDHEN as CDR1 and SYDVKM as CDR2. V lost 2 bases and J lost 7 bases; the stretch between them is 0 bases long. Inclusive of the bounding cysteine and phenylalanine, the CDR3 is 10 residues long. The only DNA kept is the CDR3, 30 bases in frame from the first base.

The CDR3 regions of human TCRbeta chains were subjected to immunosequencing. From the authors' description of their analysis: Repertoire TCRs were matched against a reference library of SARS-CoV-2-specific TCRs generated with the MIRA antigen-specificity platform. Breadth was defined as the fraction of unique TCRs that were SARS-CoV-2-associated. Depth was defined as the fraction of total T cells that were SARS-CoV-2-associated. Each spike-specific TCR was assigned to its reactive spike region and to a CD4 or CD8 class using the MIRA data. Log10-transformed breadth and depth values were compared by one-way ANOVA with Sidak's multiple comparisons tests. Sourced from immuneACCESS, this table was stored by TCRdb with only in-frame sequences that have V and J called. A share of the clones is absent; for the studies checked, an unresolved V gene accounts for under half, and the remainder has no known explanation. The DNA was the basis for D and trimming; V, J and clone size are from that table. The sample table holds fewer than 130,000 clones, of which around 90% were seen once. The top ten clones comprise about 7.8% of the sample.

The entry originates in a study of T cell responses to AZD1222 COVID-19 vaccine (dated by TCRdb to about 2021). Notes on the research overall: AZD1222 recipients given second doses at about 4 weeks or at about 12 weeks were pooled, since spike-specific TCR depth and breadth were not found to differ between the two schedules. A total of 233 trial participants underwent TCR sequencing, of whom about 210 received two doses of AZD1222 and about 25 received two doses of the MenACWY control vaccine. Enrollment into the trials was organized by age into subgroups of 18-55, 56-69 and 70-plus years, and those subgroups contained about 150, 27 and 61 TCR-sequenced participants, respectively.

Study-wide conclusions, independent of this receptor: After two AZD1222 doses, both the breadth and the depth of spike-specific TCRs were significantly higher than at day 0 and than in MenACWY recipients. Because no samples from the day 14 peak response were available, repertoires could be characterized only after the peak T cell response. Conclusions about previously exposed vaccinees were limited because only 6 or 7 AZD1222 recipients were SARS-CoV-2 seropositive at baseline. The 56-69-year group was small, and its depth increase did not reach significance, likely because of low power. Reportedly, close to half of the unique spike-specific TCRs recognized epitopes lying outside the regions that are mutated in the B.1.351 and B.1.1.7 variants. CD4 TCRs associated with the vaccine covered the entire spike protein, and the dominant responses were in regions 160-218 and 743-854. Participants were mostly white British, with more females than males. The authors suggested clonal diversity may have been underestimated.

The chain is assembled from TRBV28 and TRBJ1-5, with the D segment identity uncertain. The sequence was collected from an adult in good health. The input for sequencing was peripheral blood, taken on day 0 of AZD1222 vaccination. The CDR3 region: CASSLQPQHF. The nucleotide sequence reads TGTGCCAGCAGTTTACAGCCCCAGCATTTT.